These 19 T cell receptor beta chains originate from one sample sequenced in a study of blood T cells in healthy people across ages. Then a second PCR, running roughly 6 to 12 cycles, was carried out with a sample-barcoded 5' primer and a J-beta primer mix. MiXCR, run by TCRdb on the 5' RACE reads, gives a single entry per CDR3 protein. The sample contains roughly 1.7 million distinct CDR3 sequences, about 31% of which appear only once. Sequenced: blood. These receptors all stem from a woman aged 25-40 years in good health.

This rearrangement joins TRBV28 to TRBJ2-4; 13 bases align to TRBD2. The junction had 7 bases not matched to a gene; V was cut back by 6 bases and J by 2 bases. CDR3 length: 17 amino acids. The germline V gene has CDR1 MDHEN and CDR2 SYDVKM. The CDR3 loop reads CASRGLAGLGTKNIQYF. CDR3 DNA sequence: TGTGCCAGCAGGGGACTAGCGGGATTGGGGACCAAAAACATTCAGTACTTC.

There are many counts of this clonotype. This chain joins TRBV20-1 and TRBJ2-7, with a possible D match to TRBD2 (5 bases). This CDR3 region has 13 residues. The ends were cut back, 1 base at V and 2 bases at J, with 9 bases in the middle. Germline V gene lookup returns CDR1 DFQATT and CDR2 SNEGSKA (reference sequence). CDR3 in DNA: TGCAGTGCTAGAGGGAGGATCCCCTACGAGCAGTACTTC. Translation gives CSARGRIPYEQYF.

Notes on this clonotype: A much larger clone lies one base from this, so it may be a read error. The chain combines TRBV7-2 with TRBJ1-2; D not certain. Germline CDR1 and CDR2: SGHTA and FQGNSA. V was cut by 5 bases and J by 4 bases, with 11 bases left in between. There are 13 residues in the CDR3. The CDR3 nucleotides are TGTGCCAGCAGCCATGGACTGAGCTATGGCTACACCTTC. Translating gives CASSHGLSYGYTF.

The V gene is TRBV15, the J gene TRBJ2-1; 9 bases agree with TRBD2. CDR3 length equals 13 residues. V lost 4 bases to trimming and J lost 12 bases; unmatched junction nucleotides: 7. Germline V lookup: CDR1 LNHNV, CDR2 YYDKDF (reference sequence). CDR3 sequence (DNA): TGTGCCACCAGCATAATAGCGGGAGAAGGGCAGTTCTTC. Protein: CATSIIAGEGQFF.

Remarks on this clonotype: A much larger clonotype is one base distant, so this may be a read error. This chain links TRBV6-6 with TRBJ2-6; D may be TRBD1 (6 bases). From germline, CDR1 is MNHNY and CDR2 SVGAGI (reference sequence). The CDR3 is 15 residues long. CDR3 bases: TGTGCCAGCATCAAGGGGGATGCTGGGACCAACGTCCTGACTTTC. It specifies CASIKGDAGTNVLTF.

Regarding this clonotype: An end of the junction differs from the germline gene, which may be a read error. The V gene is TRBV28, the J gene TRBJ2-5; D is ambiguous. Germline V gene data show CDR1 as MDHEN and CDR2 as SYDVKM. The CDR3 has 15 residues. The DNA of the CDR3 is TGTACCAGCAGTGCCTGGGTCTTAGAGGCGGAGACCCAGTACTTC. This codes for CTSSAWVLEAETQYF.

The CDR3 protein is CASSYSHRVNEQYF. As DNA, the CDR3 is TGTGCCAGCAGTTACTCGCACAGGGTAAACGAGCAGTACTTC. The chain recombines TRBV6-6 with TRBJ2-7, with a weak D call TRBD1 (6 bases). Trimming took 0 bases from V and 5 from J, leaving 11 bases between them. This CDR3 spans 14 amino acids. Per the germline V gene, CDR1 is MNHNY and CDR2 is SVGAGI (reference sequence).

This chain connects TRBV30 to TRBJ1-2; 9 bases fit TRBD1. Germline V CDR1 and CDR2: GTSNPN, SVGIG (reference sequence). The CDR3 contains 15 residues. Trimming cost V 8 bases and J 3 bases; bases outside gene matches: 13. Here the CDR3 DNA reads TGTGCCGGAGGTACAGGGGGCATCCCCTACTATGGCTACACCTTC. Translated: CAGGTGGIPYYGYTF.

This clonotype appeared a few times. The CDR3 coding sequence is TGCGCCAGCAGCTCAGAAACGCCAGATACGCAGTATTTT. Its protein product is CASSSETPDTQYF. This chain uses TRBV5-1 with TRBJ2-3; D call uncertain. The CDR3 runs to 13 residues. CDR1 is SGHRS and CDR2 is YFSETQ in the germline V gene. Trimming took 3 bases from V and 4 from J, leaving 9 bases between them. The whole variable domain, remainder taken from reference TRBV5-1 and TRBJ2-3, is KAGVTQTPRYLIKTRGQQVTLSCSPISGHRSVSWYQQTPGQGLQFLFEYFSETQRNKGNFPGRFSGRQFSNSRSEMNVSTLELGDSALYLCASSSETPDTQYFGPGTRLTVL.

The V and J genes are TRBV12-3 or TRBV12-4 and TRBJ2-3; no clear D. This CDR3 is 15 amino acids long. Trimming pared 6 bases from V and 0 bases from J, leaving 13 bases between. Here the CDR3 reads CASSSGYSSTDTQYF. CDR3 sequence (DNA): TGTGCCAGCAGCTCGGGTTATTCTAGCACAGATACGCAGTATTTT.

This clonotype was found a few times. V gene TRBV4-1 combines with J gene TRBJ1-6, with TRBD1 identical over 7 bases. CDR3 length: 16 amino acids. The germline V gene encodes CDR1 MGHRA and CDR2 YSYEKL. The V and J ends lost 0 bases and 6 bases, in that order; junction bases with no gene match: 5. CDR3 in amino acids: CASSQETTGFNSPLHF. CDR3 nucleotide sequence: TGCGCCAGCAGCCAAGAGACGACAGGGTTTAATTCACCCCTCCACTTT.

This clonotype has just a few counts. The rearrangement uses TRBV28 and TRBJ2-7; the D gene is possibly TRBD2 (5 bases). V was trimmed by 8 bases and J by 3 bases, leaving 17 bases between them. Germline CDR1 MDHEN, CDR2 SYDVKM. The CDR3 loop spans 14 amino acids. The CDR3 coding sequence is TGTGCCAGCGCCATAGCGCACGGGTTCTACGAGCAGTACTTC. Amino acids: CASAIAHGFYEQYF.

The rearrangement uses TRBV3-1 and TRBJ2-1, with a possible D match to TRBD2 (5 bases). The germline V gene has CDR1 LGHDT and CDR2 YNNKEL (reference sequence). The CDR3 runs to 13 residues. Trimming cost V 4 bases and J 9 bases, with 13 bases left between them. CDR3 DNA: TGTGCCAGCAGCCTTAATCGGGCGGGTGAGCAGTTCTTC. Translated: CASSLNRAGEQFF.

The CDR3 DNA sequence: TGTGCCAGCAGTGACGCAGTGAATCGGGGAAATGAAAAACTGTTTTTT. Protein: CASSDAVNRGNEKLFF. The genes are TRBV6-1 and TRBJ1-4; D gene unclear. In germline, CDR1 is MNHNS, CDR2 SASEGT. The CDR3 runs to 16 residues. Trimming cost V 3 bases and J 5 bases, with 16 bases left between them.

The table lists this clonotype with a few counts. V gene TRBV29-1 combines with J gene TRBJ1-2; possibly TRBD1 for D (5 bases). Germline loops: CDR1 SQVTM, CDR2 ANQGSEA. The CDR3 is 13 amino acids. Trimming stripped 4 bases from V and 8 bases from J, with 17 bases between. DNA for the CDR3: TGCAGCGTTGGGACACACGGTGGTGAGGGCTACACCTTC. This encodes CSVGTHGGEGYTF.

There are many counts of this clonotype. J is TRBJ2-7 and V is TRBV20-1, with D hard to call. Germline V gene lookup returns CDR1 DFQATT and CDR2 SNEGSKA (reference sequence). This CDR3 comprises 14 residues. The V and J ends lost 5 bases and 0 bases respectively, with 14 bases between them. CDR3 sequence reads: CSAPPRASSYEQYF. CDR3 DNA sequence: TGCAGTGCTCCCCCCCGGGCTAGCTCCTACGAGCAGTACTTC.

To note about this clonotype: Possible read error: a much larger clone is one base away. The rearrangement joins TRBV29-1 to TRBJ2-5; TRBD1 matches at 7 bases. CDR1 is SQVTM, CDR2 ANQGSEA, per germline. The CDR3 sequence is 12 residues long. V dropped 8 bases and J dropped 6; count of bases not matched to a gene: 9. DNA of the CDR3: TGCAGCCCTACGACAGGGTGGAAGACCCAGTACTTC. This sequence encodes CSPTTGWKTQYF.

This clonotype was counted between two and nine times. The V gene is TRBV5-1, the J gene TRBJ2-7; the match to TRBD2 covers 7 bases. The CDR3 runs to 15 residues. V dropped 0 bases and J dropped 5; count of bases not matched to a gene: 8. In germline, CDR1 is SGHRS, CDR2 YFSETQ. CDR3 sequence reads: CASSLVAGVQNEQYF. The CDR3 DNA follows: TGCGCCAGCAGCTTGGTGGCGGGAGTTCAAAACGAGCAGTACTTC.

This clonotype has only a few counts. The V gene is TRBV20-1, the J gene TRBJ2-1; a weak D match, TRBD2 (7 bases). From germline, CDR1 is DFQATT and CDR2 SNEGSKA (reference sequence). Between the trimmed V and J ends, which lost 4 bases and 4 bases, there was a span of 26 bases. The CDR3 runs 18 residues. The CDR3 is CSATFRGASGTQYNEQFF. CDR3 in DNA: TGCAGTGCTACCTTCAGGGGAGCTAGCGGTACGCAGTACAATGAGCAGTTCTTC.